The clone carrying this T cell receptor (beta chain) has more than one count but fewer than ten. Germline CDR1 and CDR2: SGHRS and YFSETQ. This CDR3 spans 14 amino acids. The ends were cut back, 4 bases at V and 5 bases at J, with 13 bases in the middle. Sorting produced populations that all topped 95% purity. Sequencing targeted expressed TCRB transcripts, as all isolated RNA had been reverse transcribed. Libraries were prepared by immunoSEQ multiplex PCR; TCRdb keeps only in-frame clonotypes and omits some of them. The data hold about 140,000 clones, with 9% to 10% observed a single time. This entry is derived from a study of beta chain features in type 1 diabetes.

This TCR was sampled from a middle-aged woman in good health. The sample consisted of central memory CD4+ T cells from blood. J is TRBJ1-5 and V is TRBV5-1; tentative D call: TRBD1 (6 bases). The CDR3 DNA is TGCGCCAGCAGCCCGGAGGGGGGGCATCAGCCCCAGCATTTT. Translation: CASSPEGGHQPQHF.